This TCR beta chain emerged from a study of T cell responses to AZD1222 COVID-19 vaccine. Using immunoSEQ multiplex PCR, the repertoire was profiled, and TCRdb retains in-frame clones only, with some absent. The sample comprises about 150,000 clones, around 88% of which are singletons, and roughly 3.5% rests with the top ten. Study-wide results and caveats: The donor cohort was predominantly white British with a female majority, and clonal diversity may have been underestimated. At baseline, just five to seven AZD1222 recipients tested seropositive. There were repertoire samples only from the period after the peak T cell response.

Details on this clone: The target antigen is unknown.

The TCR was taken from an adult in good health. This specimen consisted of peripheral blood, obtained on day 0 of MenACWY control vaccination.

The CDR3 spells CASSTQGGQPQHF. The CDR3 nucleotides are TGTGCCAGCAGCACTCAGGGTGGGCAGCCCCAGCATTTT. The rearrangement uses TRBV7-9 and TRBJ1-5, with D perhaps TRBD1 (5 bases). The length of the CDR3 is 13 residues. From germline, CDR1 is SEHNR and CDR2 FQNEAQ (reference sequence). The V and J ends lost 5 bases and 7 bases respectively, with 12 bases between them.